The 23 T cell receptor beta chains below all came from one sample that was sequenced in a study of graft-versus-host responses after intestinal transplantation. Libraries were prepared by immunoSEQ multiplex PCR; TCRdb keeps only in-frame clonotypes and omits some of them. The table has over 100,000 clones, around 94% seen once. No antigen is known for these receptors. Material: unstimulated CD4+ T cells sorted from spleen or lymph node cells, obtained before transplant. These TCRs come from a human donor who was the organ donor for an intestinal transplant.

The chain employs TRBV6-5 and TRBJ1-4, with D unresolved. Germline V lookup: CDR1 MNHEY, CDR2 SVGAGI. This CDR3 region has 14 residues. V was cut by 4 bases and J by 3 bases, with 9 bases left in between. The chain's CDR3 is CASSWGGSNEKLFF. The CDR3 DNA follows: TGTGCCAGCAGTTGGGGAGGTTCTAATGAAAAACTGTTTTTT.

The chain links TRBV10-1 to TRBJ2-7; D not certain. Trimming took off 3 bases at V and 5 bases at J, with 8 bases between the two ends. The germline CDR1 and CDR2 sequences are WNHNN and SYGVQD (reference sequence). CDR3 length equals 12 residues. In DNA, the CDR3 is TGCGCCAGCAGTGAACCAGTGGACGAGCAGTACTTC. Translated: CASSEPVDEQYF.

This clone occurred once. V usage is TRBV7-9 and J usage is TRBJ2-7; D ambiguous. V was shortened by 2 bases and J by 0 bases, with 8 bases between the two germline ends. From germline, CDR1 is SEHNR and CDR2 FQNEAQ (reference sequence). There are 14 residues in the CDR3. The CDR3 loop is CASSLNEVSYEQYF. The CDR3 DNA follows: TGTGCCAGCAGCTTAAATGAAGTCTCCTACGAGCAGTACTTC.

CDR3 bases: TGTGCCAGCAGCCCCCGGACAGGGGAGGGTACACAGGGAGATACGCAGTATTTT. This translates into CASSPRTGEGTQGDTQYF. The chain joins TRBV4-2 to TRBJ2-3; TRBD1 aligns across 9 bases. Germline loops: CDR1 LGHNA, CDR2 YNFKEQ. Trimming took 4 bases from V and 5 from J; bases not matched to a gene: 16. This CDR3 region has 18 residues.

This sequence joins TRBV4-3 and TRBJ2-7; weak D call: TRBD2 (5 bases). Trimming pared 1 base from V and 6 bases from J, leaving 10 bases between. CDR1 and CDR2 (germline): LGHNA, YSLEER. The CDR3 is 13 amino acids. The CDR3 DNA reads as TGCGCCAGCAGCCAAGTACTAGGGTCCGAGCAGTACTTC. Translating it yields CASSQVLGSEQYF.

A single count supports this clone. V usage is TRBV7-9 and J usage is TRBJ1-4; 8 nucleotides line up with TRBD1. CDR1 is SEHNR and CDR2 is FQNEAQ in the germline V gene (reference sequence). V lost 5 bases and J lost 8; bases outside the gene matches: 7. The CDR3 is 14 residues long. The CDR3 spells CASSPTGAGEKLFF. CDR3 nucleotide sequence: TGTGCCAGCAGCCCGACAGGGGCTGGAGAAAAACTGTTTTTT.

The gene calls are TRBV6-5 and TRBJ2-5; 8 nucleotides match TRBD1. V dropped 6 bases and J dropped 4; count of bases not matched to a gene: 4. The CDR3 length is 13 residues. Germline V gene sequence: CDR1 MNHEY, CDR2 SVGAGI. Here the CDR3 reads CASRPGGSETQYF. The CDR3 bases are TGTGCCAGCAGGCCAGGGGGCTCAGAGACCCAGTACTTC.

The chain combines TRBV18 with TRBJ2-3; possible D gene TRBD2, 6 bases. The CDR3 sequence is 16 residues long. Germline CDR1 is KGHSH and CDR2 is LQKENI. Trimming cost V 1 base and J 0 bases, with 11 bases left between them. Here the CDR3 reads CASSPRASASTDTQYF. DNA for the CDR3: TGTGCCAGCTCACCACGGGCTAGCGCGAGCACAGATACGCAGTATTTT.

CDR3 coding DNA: TGCGCCAGCAGCCAAGATATGGGGAAGGGGGCGATGGGTGAAAAACTGTTTTTT. Encoded protein: CASSQDMGKGAMGEKLFF. The chain joins TRBV4-3 to TRBJ1-4, with TRBD1 matching 7 bases. J was trimmed by 7 bases and V by 0 bases; bases with no gene match: 14. The length of the CDR3 is 18 residues. Germline CDR1 is LGHNA and CDR2 is YSLEER.

The rearrangement links TRBV9 to TRBJ2-2; D is perhaps TRBD2 (5 bases). Trimming took off 3 bases at V and 2 bases at J, with 17 bases between the two ends. The CDR3 runs to 17 residues. The germline V gene has CDR1 SGDLS and CDR2 YYNGEE. For the CDR3, the DNA is TGTGCCAGCAGCGAGAGGGTATCCCCCCTAAACACCGGGGAGCTGTTTTTT. Translated: CASSERVSPLNTGELFF. The full variable domain, in which reference TRBV9 and TRBJ2-2 provide the parts outside the CDR3, is DSGVTQTPKHLITATGQRVTLRCSPRSGDLSVYWYQQSLDQGLQFLIQYYNGEERAKGNILERFSAQQFPDLHSELNLSSLELGDSALYFCASSERVSPLNTGELFFGEGSRLTVL.

This chain links TRBV21-1 with TRBJ1-2; the listed D gene, TRBD1, was not tested against the DNA. TRBV21-1 constitutes a pseudogene. The CDR3 consists of 14 residues. The CDR3 bases are TGTGCCAGCAGCAAAGTCCACAAGTTCTATGGCTACACCTTC. This codes for CASSKVHKFYGYTF.

This sequence joins TRBV7-9 and TRBJ2-2, with D hard to call. Germline V gene sequence: CDR1 SEHNR, CDR2 FQNEAQ (reference sequence). CDR3 size: 15 residues. V was pared by 1 base and J by 0 bases, with 6 bases between. This CDR3 is CASSLGATNTGELFF. The CDR3 nucleotides are TGTGCCAGCAGCTTAGGGGCCACGAACACCGGGGAGCTGTTTTTT. The entire variable domain, with the rest obtained from reference TRBV7-9 and TRBJ2-2, is as follows: DTGVSQNPRHKITKRGQNVTFRCDPISEHNRLYWYRQTLGQGPEFLTYFQNEAQLEKSRLLSDRFSAERPKGSFSTLEIQRTEQGDSAMYLCASSLGATNTGELFFGEGSRLTVL.

V gene TRBV6-5 combines with J gene TRBJ2-7, with TRBD2 identical over 7 bases. The CDR3 is made up of 13 amino acids. Germline-derived CDR1 and CDR2 are MNHEY and SVGAGI. J was trimmed by 3 bases and V by 6 bases; bases with no gene match: 5. This CDR3 reads CASRSGTFYEQYF. CDR3 in DNA: TGTGCCAGCAGAAGCGGGACCTTCTACGAGCAGTACTTC.

The CDR3 region has the DNA TGTGCCAGCAGTCGCGGGTTCCATGATGGCTACACCTTC. Amino acids: CASSRGFHDGYTF. The chain joins TRBV6-6 to TRBJ1-2; D call uncertain. The V end lost 5 bases, the J end lost 6 bases, and 13 bases lay between the germline ends. CDR3 length: 13 amino acids. CDR1 MNHNY and CDR2 SVGAGI come from the germline V gene (reference sequence).

The CDR3 coding sequence is TGTGCCAGCAGCGTAGGAATCCTAGCGGGACGGGCAGATACGCAGTATTTT. Its translation: CASSVGILAGRADTQYF. The rearrangement links TRBV9 to TRBJ2-3; 9 positions agree with TRBD2. The CDR3 loop spans 17 amino acids. CDR1 and CDR2 from the germline V gene are SGDLS and YYNGEE. With 0 bases clipped from V and 4 bases from J, the junction kept 9 bases outside the gene matches.

The J gene is TRBJ1-1, the V gene TRBV6-5, with 7 bases that match TRBD1. Germline loops: CDR1 MNHEY, CDR2 SVGAGI. V gave up 4 bases and J gave up 0 bases; unmatched junction bases: 8. CDR3 length: 16 residues. CDR3 loop: CASSSSGTAMNTEAFF. CDR3 DNA: TGTGCCAGCAGTTCCTCCGGGACAGCCATGAACACTGAAGCTTTCTTT.

This chain joins TRBV29-1 and TRBJ2-5; 8 bases match TRBD2. Trimming at V came to 7 bases and at J to 5 bases, leaving 12 bases not matched to a gene. Germline V gene data show CDR1 as SQVTM and CDR2 as ANQGSEA. This CDR3 contains 14 residues. The DNA for the CDR3 is TGCAGCGCGAAGGATGCGGGAGGTCTGGAGACCCAGTACTTC. It is translated as CSAKDAGGLETQYF.

V usage is TRBV7-3 and J usage is TRBJ2-5; D is unclear. With 5 bases removed from V and 5 bases from J, the gap between germline ends came to 12 bases. Germline V gives CDR1 SGHTA, CDR2 FQGTGA. The CDR3 loop spans 13 amino acids. CDR3 residues: CASSQVPGETQYF. The DNA for the CDR3 is TGTGCCAGCAGCCAAGTCCCTGGCGAGACCCAGTACTTC.

CDR3 residues: CASSFGTGPYEQYF. The CDR3 DNA reads TGCGCCAGCAGCTTTGGGACAGGGCCCTACGAGCAGTACTTC. The V and J genes are TRBV5-1 and TRBJ2-7; 9 nucleotides agree with TRBD1. Germline assignment: CDR1 SGHRS and CDR2 YFSETQ. The V gene end was trimmed by 2 bases and the J gene end by 2 bases; junction bases not matched to a gene: 2. CDR3 length: 14 residues. Together with reference TRBV5-1 and TRBJ2-7, the CDR3 gives the full variable domain: KAGVTQTPRYLIKTRGQQVTLSCSPISGHRSVSWYQQTPGQGLQFLFEYFSETQRNKGNFPGRFSGRQFSNSRSEMNVSTLELGDSALYLCASSFGTGPYEQYFGPGTRLTVT.

This chain joins TRBV28 and TRBJ2-2; possibly TRBD1 for D (5 bases). The CDR3 is 13 amino acids. Germline loops: CDR1 MDHEN, CDR2 SYDVKM. V dropped 6 bases and J dropped 2 bases, with 7 bases sitting between them. Written as DNA, the CDR3 is TGTGCCAGCAGGGGGCCCAACACCGGGGAGCTGTTTTTT. Translated, it gives CASRGPNTGELFF.

In nucleotides, the CDR3 is TGTGCCAGCAGCTTGGTACAGGGAGTTATCACCGGGGAGCTGTTTTTT. Amino acid sequence: CASSLVQGVITGELFF. V usage is TRBV5-5 and J usage is TRBJ2-2, with D perhaps TRBD1 (6 bases). Germline V gene sequence: CDR1 SGHKS, CDR2 YYEKEE (reference sequence). CDR3 length: 16 amino acids. V gave up 0 bases and J gave up 4 bases, with 13 bases separating them.

The rearrangement joins TRBV6-1 to TRBJ2-7; a possible D gene is TRBD2 (5 bases). The CDR3 runs 14 residues. CDR1 is MNHNS, CDR2 SASEGT, per germline. Trimming left V 7 bases short and J 2 bases short, with 15 bases between. In DNA form, the CDR3 reads TGTGCCAGCACAATAAAAGCCGGGACCTACGAGCAGTACTTC. Its protein product is CASTIKAGTYEQYF.

The gene calls are TRBV27 and TRBJ2-5; D is undetermined. The CDR3 contains 14 residues. V was trimmed by 4 bases and J by 5 bases, leaving 14 bases between them. Germline V gene lookup returns CDR1 MNHEY and CDR2 SMNVEV (reference sequence). The CDR3 DNA is TGTGCCAGCAGTTCCGTTCCTAGTGGGGAGACCCAGTACTTC. The encoded protein is CASSSVPSGETQYF.